These T cell receptor beta chains were read from a single sample in a study of blood T cell repertoires in COVID-19. Profiled with immunoSEQ multiplex PCR; TCRdb holds only in-frame clones, not every one. In the table there are about 200,000 clones, about 76% of which are singletons. The material sequenced was PBMCs or T cells enriched from blood (not recorded which). These TCRs come from a woman in her forties or fifties with acute COVID-19. The CDR3 runs from the conserved cysteine through the conserved F or W. The order of the fields is V gene, J gene, D gene, CDR3 length, clone size, CDR3 protein, CDR3 DNA. The D gene is left open where the match is weak. Only some rows state a clone size, as once, few, many or a class for expanded clones.

TRBV10-3	TRBJ1-5	-	14	-	CAISELSSNQPQHF	TGTGCCATCAGTGAGCTCAGTAGCAATCAGCCCCAGCATTTT
TRBV9	TRBJ2-2	-	14	-	CASSVARGTGELFF	TGTGCCAGCAGCGTAGCGCGCGGGACCGGGGAGCTGTTTTTT
TRBV18	TRBJ2-1	-	18	-	CASSPKFLQGSSYNEQFF	TGTGCCAGCTCACCGAAATTTTTACAGGGAAGCTCCTACAATGAGCAGTTCTTC
TRBV28	TRBJ2-3	TRBD1	15	few	CASSSRDRFTDTQYF	TGTGCCAGCAGTTCCCGGGACAGATTCACAGATACGCAGTATTTT
TRBV30	TRBJ2-2	-	14	-	CAWSEDHTRRELFF	TGTGCCTGGAGTGAAGATCACACCAGGAGGGAGCTGTTTTTT
TRBV10-1	TRBJ2-7	TRBD1	15	-	CASGGPGTGLREQYF	TGCGCCAGCGGGGGCCCGGGGACAGGGTTGCGCGAGCAGTACTTC
TRBV20-1	TRBJ2-5	-	11	-	CSAIREETQYF	TGCAGTGCTATCAGGGAAGAGACCCAGTACTTC
TRBV23-1	TRBJ1-1	-	17	once	CAGYRNYPNSRVGEAFF	TGCGCCGGCTACCGTAACTACCCCAACTCCAGGGTTGGTGAAGCTTTCTTT
TRBV5-6	TRBJ2-2	TRBD1	14	-	CASRTGTGVGELFF	TGTGCCAGCAGAACCGGGACAGGGGTCGGGGAGCTGTTTTTT
TRBV19	TRBJ1-2	-	14	once	CASQLDGGTLGYTF	TGTGCCAGTCAATTGGATGGGGGGACCTTAGGCTACACCTTC
TRBV7-2	TRBJ2-5	TRBD2	16	-	CASSLALGGGQETQYF	TGTGCCAGCAGCTTAGCTTTGGGCGGGGGGCAAGAGACCCAGTACTTC
TRBV12-5	TRBJ2-2	-	14	-	CASHKGANTGELFF	TGTGCTAGTCATAAAGGGGCGAACACCGGGGAGCTGTTTTTT
TRBV29-1	TRBJ2-2	TRBD1	14	-	CSVGQGRSTGELFF	TGCAGCGTCGGACAGGGACGAAGCACCGGGGAGCTGTTTTTT
TRBV20-1	TRBJ2-3	TRBD2	10	once	CVGGRDTQYF	TGCGTCGGGGGGAGAGATACGCAGTATTTT
TRBV29-1	TRBJ1-1	-	14	-	CSVVLPRVGTEAFF	TGCAGCGTTGTACTACCGCGAGTCGGCACTGAAGCTTTCTTT
TRBV3-1/TRBV3-2	TRBJ2-5	-	14	-	CASSHLVSQETQYF	TGTGCCAGCAGCCATCTCGTGAGCCAAGAGACCCAGTACTTC